The clone carrying this T cell receptor beta chain was picked up many times. Its antigen is currently unknown. This record comes from a study of neurological immune-mediated disorders. Across the study: Multiple sclerosis patients numbered about 35, of whom around 30 were relapsing-remitting and 3 secondary progressive. Regarding the study as a whole: Private repertoires in all groups were suggested, as expanded clones shared no CDR3 amino acid sequences across subjects.

5'RACE generated cDNA with 10-nucleotide random UMIs. Every sequencing run generated in excess of 160 million TCR-beta sequences. These sequences covered 15-18 subjects. TCRdb reprocessed the 5' RACE reads with MiXCR, giving one entry per CDR3 protein. The sample records around 69,000 distinct CDR3 sequences, less than 5.5% being singletons. CDR3 length: 16 amino acids. The J segment lost 7 bases and the V segment lost 4 bases, leaving 8 bases of the junction unmatched. Germline CDR1 MGHRA, CDR2 YSYEKL. This receptor was obtained from a man under 40 with multiple sclerosis. This sequence joins TRBV4-1 and TRBJ2-1; 12 positions agree with TRBD2. The sequencing sample was made of PBMCs. The CDR3 region is CASSRRTSGVMNEQFF. As DNA, the CDR3 is TGCGCCAGCAGCCGCCGGACTAGCGGGGTAATGAATGAGCAGTTCTTC.